This T cell receptor beta chain originates from a study of T cell responses to AZD1222 COVID-19 vaccine. Broader study findings: Per reports, nearly half of all spike-specific TCRs target regions that are unmutated in variants. Across the whole spike, CD4 TCRs peaked at regions 160-218 and 743-854. Repertoires were obtained only post-peak T cell response.

Turning to this clone: What it binds is unknown.

With 8 bases removed from V and 5 bases from J, the gap between germline ends came to 13 bases. CDR3 length: 13 amino acids. CDR1 is MNHEY, CDR2 SVGAGI, per germline. The data were produced by immunoSEQ multiplex PCR, yet TCRdb's version contains in-frame clones alone and is incomplete. The sample contains about 130,000 clones, 85% to 90% of which appear only once. The V gene is TRBV6-5, the J gene TRBJ1-5; the D gene is possibly TRBD1 (5 bases). The source material was peripheral blood, sampled on day 0 of AZD1222 vaccination. This TCR was recovered from an adult in good health. CDR3 sequence: CASQVGGYQPQHF. CDR3 DNA: TGTGCCAGCCAAGTGGGGGGATATCAGCCCCAGCATTTT.